The next 20 T cell receptor beta chains were all read from a single sample in a study of T cell responses to AZD1222 COVID-19 vaccine (dated by TCRdb to about 2021). Library preparation was by the immunoSEQ multiplex PCR assay. TCRdb limited this immuneACCESS table to in-frame rearrangements with V and J called. A share of clones is missing; checked studies link under half to unresolved V genes, and the rest is unexplained. For this sample the table gives roughly 160,000 clones, of which about 90% were detected only once. The ten top clones hold 1% to 1.5% of the sample. The sample's time point label, in plain terms: about 28 days (+/-7) after the second vaccine dose. Sequenced here: peripheral blood, sampled 28 days after the second AZD1222 dose. All receptors derive from an adult who received the AZD1222 COVID-19 vaccine.

V and J are TRBV5-1 and TRBJ1-2; 7 bases match TRBD1. The CDR3 is 14 residues long. CDR1 is SGHRS, CDR2 YFSETQ, per germline. Trimming took 0 bases from V and 4 from J; bases not matched to a gene: 3. CDR3 amino acids: CASSLAGQPYGYTF. The CDR3 DNA reads as TGCGCCAGCAGCTTGGCGGGACAGCCCTATGGCTACACCTTC.

The gene calls are TRBV28 and TRBJ1-5; TRBD1 aligns across 7 bases. CDR3 length: 18 amino acids. V was clipped by 6 bases and J by 4 bases; unmatched bases: 18. Germline V CDR1 and CDR2: MDHEN, SYDVKM. CDR3 sequence (DNA): TGTGCCAGCAGCTCCGGAGGACAGGCCTTTCCACTTAATCAGCCCCAGCATTTT. This sequence encodes CASSSGGQAFPLNQPQHF.

This chain uses TRBV4-3 with TRBJ1-3, with D unresolved. The CDR3 extends over 13 amino acids. The V end was cut by 0 bases, the J end by 8 bases, with 8 bases between. The germline V gene has CDR1 LGHNA and CDR2 YSLEER. The CDR3 DNA reads TGCGCCAGCAGCCAAGAATCGGCGGACACCATATATTTT. Amino acids: CASSQESADTIYF.

V usage is TRBV6-5 and J usage is TRBJ2-2; 8 nucleotides line up with TRBD1. Germline CDR1 reads MNHEY; CDR2 reads SVGAGI. There are 14 residues in the CDR3. J was trimmed by 6 bases and V by 5 bases; bases with no gene match: 5. CDR3 DNA sequence: TGTGCCAGCAGTCACCGGACAGGGTCCGGGGAGCTGTTTTTT. Encoded protein: CASSHRTGSGELFF.

Comment on this clone: Other DNA sequences in the sample encode the same CDR3. DNA for the CDR3: TGTGCCAGCAGCCCCGGCCAGGGCTATAATTCACCCCTCCACTTT. This sequence encodes CASSPGQGYNSPLHF. This chain joins TRBV7-9 and TRBJ1-6; perhaps TRBD1 as D (5 bases). CDR3 length: 15 amino acids. The germline V gene encodes CDR1 SEHNR and CDR2 FQNEAQ (reference sequence). The V end lost 5 bases, the J end lost 3 bases, and 11 bases lay between the germline ends.

The chain recombines TRBV20-1 with TRBJ1-1; 11 nucleotides align to TRBD1. The CDR3 is made up of 15 amino acids. The V gene's germline CDR1 is DFQATT and CDR2 SNEGSKA (reference sequence). Germline trimming cut 3 bases from V and 2 bases from J; bases unmatched to any gene: 5. DNA of the CDR3: TGCAGTGCTAGTCGGGACAGGGGGTTTAACACTGAAGCTTTCTTT. Its translation: CSASRDRGFNTEAFF.

This chain connects TRBV7-6 to TRBJ1-2, with D possibly being TRBD1 (5 bases). V was cut by 5 bases and J by 6 bases, with 13 bases left in between. This CDR3 is 13 amino acids long. CDR1 and CDR2 from the germline V gene are SGHVS and FNYEAQ. The CDR3 region has the DNA TGTGCCAGCAGCGAGTGGCAGGGCGATGGCTACACCTTC. Translated, it gives CASSEWQGDGYTF.

The CDR3 bases are TGTGCCAGCAGCTTAGCAGACCTGCAGTTCTTC. This sequence encodes CASSLADLQFF. The chain links TRBV13 to TRBJ2-1; no clear D. This CDR3 is 11 amino acids long. The germline V gene encodes CDR1 PRHDT and CDR2 FYEKMQ (reference sequence). Between the trimmed V and J ends, which lost 1 base and 12 bases, there was a span of 7 bases.

V gene TRBV5-1 combines with J gene TRBJ2-2; 8 positions match TRBD2. The CDR3 consists of 17 residues. J gave up 2 bases and V 3 bases, and 9 bases lay outside the gene matches. CDR1 is SGHRS, CDR2 YFSETQ, per germline. CDR3 bases: TGCGCCAGCAGCTCGGGTAGCGGGGTACTTAACACCGGGGAGCTGTTTTTT. This codes for CASSSGSGVLNTGELFF.

The DNA for the CDR3 is TGTGCCAGCAGCTTGACTAACACCGGGGAGCTGTTTTTT. This encodes CASSLTNTGELFF. The chain couples TRBV7-9 to TRBJ2-2; D unclear. The CDR3 contains 13 residues. The V and J ends lost 3 bases and 2 bases respectively, with 4 bases between them. Germline CDR1 is SEHNR and CDR2 is FQNEAQ (reference sequence).

CDR3 DNA sequence: TGTGCCAGCAGGTGGACAGGGGGAACCGGGGAGCTGTTTTTT. Protein sequence: CASRWTGGTGELFF. The rearrangement uses TRBV27 and TRBJ2-2; 10 bases are a match to TRBD1. The V gene end was trimmed by 6 bases and the J gene end by 5 bases; junction bases not matched to a gene: 3. Germline-derived CDR1 and CDR2 are MNHEY and SMNVEV (reference sequence). The CDR3 covers 14 residues.

The rearrangement links TRBV6-6 to TRBJ2-7; TRBD1 is a possible D gene (5 bases). The germline V and J ends were trimmed by 8 bases and 6 bases, with 20 bases remaining between them. Germline CDR1 reads MNHNY; CDR2 reads SVGAGI (reference sequence). The CDR3 spans 14 residues. DNA for the CDR3: TGTGCCAGCGTCCAGTTCCAGGGCGCGGCCGAGCAGTACTTC. This codes for CASVQFQGAAEQYF.

This clone was recorded only once. This chain connects TRBV7-8 to TRBJ1-6; D is unresolved. The CDR3 consists of 15 residues. Trimming stripped 2 bases from V and 10 bases from J, with 15 bases between. CDR1 and CDR2 from the germline V gene are SGHVS and FQNEAQ. The CDR3 is CASSLYPSRGSPLHF. In DNA, the CDR3 is TGTGCCAGCAGCTTATATCCGTCTAGAGGGTCACCCCTCCACTTT.

The rearrangement uses TRBV30 and TRBJ1-1; TRBD1 is a possible D gene (5 bases). CDR1 and CDR2 from the germline V gene are GTSNPN and SVGIG (reference sequence). The CDR3 runs to 11 residues. The V gene lost 8 bases and the J gene lost 3 bases, with 10 bases spanning the gap. DNA for the CDR3: TGTGCCGGCGCGGGGGACACTGAAGCTTTCTTT. Translated, it gives CAGAGDTEAFF.

The chain uses TRBV5-1 and TRBJ1-2; 7 bases are shared with TRBD1. With V trimmed by 5 bases and J by 2 bases, 3 bases remained unmatched. Per germline, CDR1 SGHRS and CDR2 YFSETQ. The CDR3 loop spans 13 amino acids. The CDR3 DNA reads TGCGCCAGCAGTGGGGACAGAAACTATGGCTACACCTTC. Amino acids: CASSGDRNYGYTF.

The gene calls are TRBV5-1 and TRBJ2-7; 8 positions match TRBD1. Germline V lookup: CDR1 SGHRS, CDR2 YFSETQ. After removal of 4 bases from V and 2 bases from J, the junction contained 11 bases not matched to a gene. This CDR3 comprises 16 residues. The CDR3 reads CASSLTGQVPAYEQYF. The CDR3 coding sequence is TGCGCCAGCAGCCTAACGGGACAGGTCCCTGCCTACGAGCAGTACTTC. Using reference TRBV5-1 and TRBJ2-7 for the parts outside the CDR3, the full variable domain is KAGVTQTPRYLIKTRGQQVTLSCSPISGHRSVSWYQQTPGQGLQFLFEYFSETQRNKGNFPGRFSGRQFSNSRSEMNVSTLELGDSALYLCASSLTGQVPAYEQYFGPGTRLTVT.

The rearrangement uses TRBV10-3 and TRBJ2-1, with a weak D call TRBD2 (5 bases). From germline, CDR1 is ENHRY and CDR2 SYGVKD. Trimming removed 5 bases at V and 6 bases at J, with 26 bases between. The CDR3 contains 18 residues. In nucleotides, the CDR3 is TGTGCCATCAGTCGGGATCCCTCCACTGCTCAGCGAAGCAATGAGCAGTTCTTC. It encodes CAISRDPSTAQRSNEQFF.

The chain combines TRBV7-2 with TRBJ2-7, with 8 bases matching TRBD2. The trim removed 2 bases at V and 6 bases at J, leaving 6 bases unmatched. CDR3 length equals 14 residues. The V gene's germline CDR1 is SGHTA and CDR2 FQGNSA. CDR3 sequence (DNA): TGTGCCAGCAGCTTATCCCGGACTAGCCCCGAGCAGTACTTC. Residues: CASSLSRTSPEQYF. Together with reference TRBV7-2 and TRBJ2-7, the CDR3 gives the full variable domain: GAGVSQSPSNKVTEKGKDVELRCDPISGHTALYWYRQSLGQGLEFLIYFQGNSAPDKSGLPSDRFSAERTGGSVSTLTIQRTQQEDSAVYLCASSLSRTSPEQYFGPGTRLTVT.

The chain recombines TRBV6-5 with TRBJ1-1, with a tentative D call TRBD1 (6 bases). From germline, CDR1 is MNHEY and CDR2 SVGAGI. This CDR3 is built from 14 residues. The V and J ends lost 8 bases and 6 bases respectively, with 19 bases between them. The CDR3 protein is CASVQGQGVAEAFF. CDR3 nucleotides: TGTGCCAGCGTGCAGGGGCAAGGGGTGGCTGAAGCTTTCTTT.

This clone was recorded only once. The J gene is TRBJ1-2, the V gene TRBV7-9, with a tentative D call TRBD1 (6 bases). The CDR3 has 16 residues. Trimming stripped 4 bases from V and 3 bases from J, with 18 bases between. Germline lookup yields CDR1 SEHNR and CDR2 FQNEAQ (reference sequence). DNA of the CDR3: TGTGCCAGCAGCTCAACATCACAGGGTCTGGACTATGGCTACACCTTC. It translates to CASSSTSQGLDYGYTF.